Following are 20 T cell receptor beta chains from one sample sequenced in a study of cytomegalovirus exposure and HLA in healthy donors. Vbeta (60) and Jbeta (13) primers were used in the PCR. Method: immunoSEQ multiplex PCR; TCRdb's copy keeps in-frame clones and lacks some. Of approximately 170,000 clones in the sample, around 75% were seen once. Sequenced material: PBMCs. The receptors here all came from a male donor in good health and CMV-seronegative.

This chain uses TRBV5-1 with TRBJ2-2, with 7 bases that match TRBD1. This CDR3 has 17 residues. The germline CDR1 and CDR2 sequences are SGHRS and YFSETQ. Trimming took 2 bases from V and 7 from J; bases not matched to a gene: 14. CDR3: CASSLTARQGYDGELFF. The CDR3 DNA reads TGCGCCAGCAGCTTAACCGCCCGACAGGGATATGACGGGGAGCTGTTTTTT.

The rearrangement uses TRBV5-1 and TRBJ2-2; D might be TRBD1 (6 bases). The CDR3 totals 16 residues. Trimming removed 4 bases at V and 5 bases at J, with 18 bases between. Germline CDR1 and CDR2: SGHRS and YFSETQ. The CDR3 coding sequence is TGCGCCAGCAGCCCCGGGACATGGGGAAGGACCGGGGAGCTGTTTTTT. As protein: CASSPGTWGRTGELFF. Drawing the rest from reference TRBV5-1 and TRBJ2-2, the complete variable domain is KAGVTQTPRYLIKTRGQQVTLSCSPISGHRSVSWYQQTPGQGLQFLFEYFSETQRNKGNFPGRFSGRQFSNSRSEMNVSTLELGDSALYLCASSPGTWGRTGELFFGEGSRLTVL.

The rearrangement uses TRBV15 and TRBJ2-7, with 7 bases fitting TRBD1. Germline V gene sequence: CDR1 LNHNV, CDR2 YYDKDF (reference sequence). The CDR3 consists of 15 residues. With V trimmed by 0 bases and J by 3 bases, 5 bases remained unmatched. CDR3 sequence reads: CATSRDWGQNYEQYF. In nucleotides, the CDR3 is TGTGCCACCAGCAGAGATTGGGGACAGAACTACGAGCAGTACTTC.

V and J are TRBV7-6 and TRBJ2-7, with a tentative D call TRBD2 (5 bases). Germline CDR1 SGHVS, CDR2 FNYEAQ. The V end lost 0 bases, the J end lost 7 bases, and 16 bases lay between the germline ends. The CDR3 contains 15 residues. CDR3 sequence (DNA): TGTGCCAGCAGCTTAGCCGGTTTTGGTGGGGAGGAGCAGTACTTC. As protein: CASSLAGFGGEEQYF.

The rearrangement uses TRBV5-4 and TRBJ2-5; tentative D call: TRBD1 (6 bases). This CDR3 region has 14 residues. Between the trimmed V and J ends, which lost 3 bases and 1 base, there was a span of 10 bases. CDR1 and CDR2 from the germline V gene are SGHNT and YYREEE (reference sequence). The CDR3 region has the DNA TGTGCCAGCAGCTCCGGGACATTCCAAGAGACCCAGTACTTC. The encoded protein is CASSSGTFQETQYF.

The rearrangement joins TRBV10-3 to TRBJ1-2; TRBD1 might be the D (5 bases). This CDR3 is 12 amino acids long. Germline V CDR1 and CDR2: ENHRY, SYGVKD. V lost 3 bases and J 7 bases, leaving 9 bases between the germline ends. The CDR3 bases are TGTGCCATCAGTGAAAAGGGGTTTGGCTACACCTTC. Protein sequence: CAISEKGFGYTF.

The V gene is TRBV10-1, the J gene TRBJ2-7; a possible D gene is TRBD1 (6 bases). The CDR3 loop spans 13 amino acids. The germline V gene encodes CDR1 WNHNN and CDR2 SYGVQD (reference sequence). V lost 8 bases to trimming and J lost 4 bases, with 15 bases between them. The DNA for the CDR3 is TGCGCCAGCGACAGGATCCCAAGGTACGAGCAGTACTTC. Its translation: CASDRIPRYEQYF.

DNA of the CDR3: TGCGCCAGCAGCCTCCAAGGAGGGACCCTCTACGAGCAGTACTTC. It specifies CASSLQGGTLYEQYF. V and J are TRBV4-1 and TRBJ2-7; D possibly corresponds to TRBD2 (6 bases). CDR3 length: 15 amino acids. V was cut by 4 bases and J by 3 bases, with 16 bases left in between. CDR1 is MGHRA and CDR2 is YSYEKL in the germline V gene.

The genes are TRBV11-2 and TRBJ2-2; possible D gene TRBD2, 5 bases. Germline V gene sequence: CDR1 SGHAT, CDR2 FQNNGV. The CDR3 contains 14 residues. The V end was cut by 5 bases, the J end by 4 bases, with 11 bases between. CDR3 residues: CASSASLATGELFF. The DNA of the CDR3 is TGTGCCAGCAGCGCCAGCCTAGCCACCGGGGAGCTGTTTTTT.

The J gene is TRBJ1-2, the V gene TRBV13; 8 nucleotides agree with TRBD1. Germline CDR1 and CDR2: PRHDT and FYEKMQ (reference sequence). Trimming took 5 bases from V and 6 from J; bases not matched to a gene: 14. The CDR3 spans 16 residues. The DNA for the CDR3 is TGTGCCAGCAGCCGACCCGACAGGGGTAATTTGCATGGCTACACCTTC. Encoded protein: CASSRPDRGNLHGYTF.

This chain connects TRBV10-3 to TRBJ2-7, with unresolved D. The germline CDR1 and CDR2 sequences are ENHRY and SYGVKD. The V gene lost 2 bases and the J gene lost 0 bases, with 14 bases spanning the gap. The length of the CDR3 is 16 residues. DNA of the CDR3: TGTGCCATCAGTGAGGAGGCCATACAACGCTCCTACGAGCAGTACTTC. Translating gives CAISEEAIQRSYEQYF.

This clone was found a few times. For the CDR3, the DNA is TGTGCCTGGAGTAGGGGACACGGGACCGGTGGCTACACCTTC. Its protein product is CAWSRGHGTGGYTF. The chain couples TRBV30 to TRBJ1-2; D might be TRBD1 (6 bases). The CDR3 has 14 amino acids. Germline V gene lookup returns CDR1 GTSNPN and CDR2 SVGIG (reference sequence). V lost 2 bases and J lost 7, with 17 bases in between.

In the case of this clone: This CDR3 is also generated by other DNA sequences in the sample. J is TRBJ2-2 and V is TRBV18, with TRBD2 matching over 9 bases. The CDR3 is made up of 17 amino acids. The trim removed 1 base at V and 2 bases at J, leaving 5 bases unmatched. CDR1 KGHSH and CDR2 LQKENI come from the germline V gene. This CDR3 reads CASSPRGGGLNTGELFF. DNA of the CDR3: TGTGCCAGCTCACCACGCGGGGGGGGCCTTAACACCGGGGAGCTGTTTTTT.

The chain has TRBV7-2 and TRBJ2-1; 7 nucleotides match TRBD2. The V gene end was trimmed by 4 bases and the J gene end by 8 bases; junction bases not matched to a gene: 11. CDR3 size: 15 residues. Germline CDR1 is SGHTA and CDR2 is FQGNSA. The CDR3 sequence: CASSSRLSAGDEQFF. CDR3 coding DNA: TGTGCCAGCAGCTCCCGGTTATCGGCGGGGGATGAGCAGTTCTTC.

This clone was observed a handful of times. The chain is built from TRBV7-2 and TRBJ2-7; perhaps TRBD1 as D (6 bases). V lost 4 bases and J 2 bases, leaving 9 bases between the germline ends. From germline, CDR1 is SGHTA and CDR2 FQGNSA. The CDR3 loop spans 13 amino acids. CDR3: CASSSRDTYEQYF. CDR3 in DNA: TGTGCCAGCAGCTCCCGGGACACCTACGAGCAGTACTTC. The full variable domain, rest sourced from reference TRBV7-2 and TRBJ2-7, is GAGVSQSPSNKVTEKGKDVELRCDPISGHTALYWYRQSLGQGLEFLIYFQGNSAPDKSGLPSDRFSAERTGGSVSTLTIQRTQQEDSAVYLCASSSRDTYEQYFGPGTRLTVT.

This chain links TRBV12-5 with TRBJ2-1, with D possibly TRBD2 on 6 matching bases. CDR3 length: 15 residues. Looked up from germline, CDR1 is LGHNT and CDR2 is FRNRAP. Trimming cost V 0 bases and J 4 bases, with 10 bases left between them. The CDR3 DNA reads as TGTGCTAGTGGTTTGGTTGCCGGGAGATACAATGAGCAGTTCTTC. Encoded protein: CASGLVAGRYNEQFF.

V and J are TRBV2 and TRBJ2-1, with 7 bases fitting TRBD2. The CDR3 totals 12 residues. The V segment lost 11 bases and the J segment 7 bases; nucleotides outside the gene matches: 8. CDR1 and CDR2 from the germline V gene are SNHLY and FYNNEI. CDR3 bases: TGTGCCGTAACGGGGGGACTTAATGAGCAGTTCTTC. Amino acid sequence: CAVTGGLNEQFF.

The V gene is TRBV5-1, the J gene TRBJ2-1; possible D gene TRBD2, 5 bases. The germline gives CDR1 SGHRS, CDR2 YFSETQ. The CDR3 extends over 14 amino acids. The V end was cut by 6 bases, the J end by 7 bases, with 17 bases between. CDR3 DNA sequence: TGCGCCAGCAATGATGGAAGCGGAAGGAATGAGCAGTTCTTC. Translating it yields CASNDGSGRNEQFF.

The chain employs TRBV6-5 and TRBJ1-5; unclear D gene. The CDR3 spans 12 residues. Per the germline V gene, CDR1 is MNHEY and CDR2 is SVGAGI. Trimming removed 8 bases from V and 6 bases from J, with 11 bases in between. CDR3 nucleotide sequence: TGTGCCAGCTGCAGCGAGGGTCAGCCCCAGCATTTT. Protein product: CASCSEGQPQHF.

This clone was seen just once. The V and J genes are TRBV6-1 and TRBJ1-5; 7 positions agree with TRBD1. This CDR3 contains 14 residues. Trimming at V came to 6 bases and at J to 1 base, leaving 3 bases not matched to a gene. CDR1 is MNHNS and CDR2 is SASEGT in the germline V gene. The DNA for the CDR3 is TGTGCCAGCAGGGGACAGACCAGCAATCAGCCCCAGCATTTT. Protein sequence: CASRGQTSNQPQHF.